The 26 T cell receptor beta chains below were found in one sample sequenced in a study of PD-L1 blockade in urothelial cancer. Time point here: peripheral blood 6 weeks after treatment start. Some clones are missing from TCRdb's copy, which holds only in-frame ones; the method was immunoSEQ multiplex PCR. The sample gives about 50,000 clones, around 89% of which show up once; roughly 2.5% is in the top ten. The starting material was PBMCs, obtained around atezolizumab (anti-PD-L1) treatment. Receptor source: a man aged 55 to 69 with urothelial cancer.

The rearrangement uses TRBV14 and TRBJ2-3, with D unclear. CDR1 is SGHDN, CDR2 FVKESK, per germline. This CDR3 spans 16 amino acids. Trimming took 4 bases from V and 1 from J, leaving 15 bases between them. CDR3 sequence (DNA): TGTGCCAGCAGCCTCCGGCGGCTAGAGGGCACAGATACGCAGTATTTT. It translates to CASSLRRLEGTDTQYF.

The J gene is TRBJ1-2, the V gene TRBV7-9, with 10 bases identical to TRBD1. V shed 3 bases and J 8 bases; nucleotides not matched to a gene: 9. In germline, CDR1 is SEHNR, CDR2 FQNEAQ (reference sequence). There are 15 residues in the CDR3. The CDR3 protein is CASSLFRDRGEGYTF. CDR3 coding DNA: TGTGCCAGCAGCTTGTTCCGGGACAGGGGAGAGGGCTACACCTTC.

The chain carries TRBV14 and TRBJ2-7; D is unresolved. The V and J ends lost 0 bases and 7 bases respectively, with 10 bases between them. This CDR3 comprises 13 residues. Germline values: CDR1 SGHDN, CDR2 FVKESK. CDR3: CASSQDLPWEQYF. Written as DNA, the CDR3 is TGTGCCAGCAGCCAAGACCTACCGTGGGAGCAGTACTTC.

The chain combines TRBV7-8 with TRBJ2-1; D is possibly TRBD2 (6 bases). This CDR3 contains 17 residues. Trimming removed 2 bases at V and 3 bases at J, with 17 bases between. Per germline, CDR1 SGHVS and CDR2 FQNEAQ. CDR3 in amino acids: CASSLIRAGKLYNEQFF. The CDR3 DNA is TGTGCCAGCAGCTTAATTAGGGCGGGGAAACTCTACAATGAGCAGTTCTTC.

V usage is TRBV6-4 and J usage is TRBJ2-5; possible D gene TRBD2, 5 bases. CDR1 is MRHNA, CDR2 SNTAGT, per germline. Trimming stripped 4 bases from V and 2 bases from J, with 14 bases between. This CDR3 contains 15 residues. CDR3 DNA sequence: TGTGCCAGCAGTGCGTTCAGACTACCTCAAGAGACCCAGTACTTC. This gives the protein CASSAFRLPQETQYF.

The gene calls are TRBV7-3 and TRBJ1-1, with 7 bases that match TRBD1. With 2 bases clipped from V and 4 bases from J, the junction kept 4 bases outside the gene matches. CDR3 size: 14 residues. Germline V CDR1 and CDR2: SGHTA, FQGTGA. CDR3 sequence reads: CASSLFAGGTEAFF. The CDR3 DNA is TGTGCCAGCAGCTTATTTGCAGGGGGCACTGAAGCTTTCTTT.

The chain links TRBV5-1 to TRBJ1-2; D is ambiguous. CDR3 length: 15 residues. V gave up 2 bases and J gave up 3 bases, with 14 bases separating them. Germline V gene lookup returns CDR1 SGHRS and CDR2 YFSETQ. The CDR3 sequence is CASSFREPLDYGYTF. The DNA of the CDR3 is TGCGCCAGCAGCTTCCGGGAGCCCCTAGACTATGGCTACACCTTC.

The rearrangement links TRBV4-1 to TRBJ1-2; the D is unclear. This CDR3 has 14 amino acids. Germline V lookup: CDR1 MGHRA, CDR2 YSYEKL. V was pared by 0 bases and J by 4 bases, with 9 bases between. The CDR3 bases are TGCGCCAGCAGCCAAGAACCAGGCAGCTATGGCTACACCTTC. Translating gives CASSQEPGSYGYTF.

The table lists this clone with a count of one. This sequence joins TRBV4-1 and TRBJ2-5; tentatively, D is TRBD2 (5 bases). V lost 0 bases to trimming and J lost 1 base, with 9 bases between them. The CDR3 extends over 15 amino acids. Germline CDR1 reads MGHRA; CDR2 reads YSYEKL. CDR3 sequence reads: CASSQDIRGQETQYF. CDR3 in DNA: TGCGCCAGCAGCCAAGATATCCGGGGCCAAGAGACCCAGTACTTC.

The CDR3, as DNA: TGTGCCAGCAGTGAAGAATCAGGTTATAGCAATCAGCCCCAGCATTTT. Residues: CASSEESGYSNQPQHF. The chain uses TRBV6-1 and TRBJ1-5, with D hard to call. The CDR3 has 16 amino acids. Germline CDR1 and CDR2: MNHNS and SASEGT. V dropped 1 base and J dropped 0 bases, with 10 bases sitting between them.

This CDR3 reads CASSLGLGTNTGELFF. The CDR3 nucleotides read TGTGCCAGCAGCTTAGGACTAGGGACGAACACCGGGGAGCTGTTTTTT. The rearrangement joins TRBV7-9 to TRBJ2-2; TRBD2 might be the D (6 bases). Deletions cut 1 base from V and 0 bases from J, with 9 bases between. CDR1 SEHNR and CDR2 FQNEAQ come from the germline V gene (reference sequence). The CDR3 has 16 residues.

This chain uses TRBV28 with TRBJ1-2, with TRBD1 matching over 7 bases. The germline gives CDR1 MDHEN, CDR2 SYDVKM. V shed 6 bases, J shed 4 bases, and the junction held 14 bases outside the gene matches. The CDR3 has 16 residues. CDR3 DNA sequence: TGTGCCAGCAGCCTCTACGGGACAGCTATGGGCTATGGCTACACCTTC. Its translation: CASSLYGTAMGYGYTF.

The chain carries TRBV5-1 and TRBJ1-4, with TRBD1 identical over 12 bases. There are 19 residues in the CDR3. Germline values: CDR1 SGHRS, CDR2 YFSETQ. V was pared by 0 bases and J by 2 bases, with 8 bases of the junction left unmatched. CDR3 protein: CASSLDGGGTGGTNEKLFF. The CDR3 region has the DNA TGCGCCAGCAGCTTGGATGGTGGCGGGACAGGGGGCACTAATGAAAAACTGTTTTTT.

This chain links TRBV19 with TRBJ1-2; 7 nucleotides align to TRBD1. The CDR3 has 14 residues. V shed 3 bases and J 6 bases; nucleotides not matched to a gene: 7. Germline-derived CDR1 and CDR2 are LNHDA and SQIVND (reference sequence). The CDR3 is CASSIRGVIDGYTF. In nucleotides, the CDR3 is TGTGCCAGTAGTATCAGGGGGGTAATCGATGGCTACACCTTC.

This chain connects TRBV7-6 to TRBJ2-1; 10 bases match TRBD2. Trimming removed 3 bases from V and 5 bases from J; junction bases left unmatched: 16. Germline CDR1 reads SGHVS; CDR2 reads FNYEAQ. This CDR3 region has 19 residues. Written as DNA, the CDR3 is TGTGCCAGCAGCTTTAGGGCTGGCGGGACTAGCGTATTCAACAATGAGCAGTTCTTC. It translates to CASSFRAGGTSVFNNEQFF.

The chain joins TRBV5-6 to TRBJ2-7, with 12 bases matching TRBD2. The CDR3 sequence is 16 residues long. Germline CDR1 is SGHDT and CDR2 is YYEEEE. The V and J ends lost 3 bases and 2 bases, in that order; junction bases with no gene match: 6. The CDR3 sequence: CASSSPSSGGAYEQYF. The CDR3 nucleotides are TGTGCCAGCAGCTCACCTTCTAGCGGGGGGGCCTACGAGCAGTACTTC.

This chain uses TRBV7-3 with TRBJ1-2; 9 bases map to TRBD1. The length of the CDR3 is 15 residues. CDR1 is SGHTA and CDR2 is FQGTGA in the germline V gene. With V trimmed by 5 bases and J by 4 bases, 8 bases remained unmatched. CDR3 DNA: TGTGCCAGCAGCCCCGGGACAGGGCTCGGCTATGGCTACACCTTC. Translating gives CASSPGTGLGYGYTF.

The chain is built from TRBV9 and TRBJ2-3; D might be TRBD2 (6 bases). Deletions cut 0 bases from V and 2 bases from J, with 10 bases between. Germline V CDR1 and CDR2: SGDLS, YYNGEE. This CDR3 comprises 15 residues. The CDR3 sequence: CASSVEGTLTDTQYF. The CDR3 DNA reads as TGTGCCAGCAGCGTAGAGGGGACTCTCACAGATACGCAGTATTTT.

The rearrangement links TRBV2 to TRBJ1-4; tentative D call: TRBD1 (5 bases). There are 14 residues in the CDR3. With 6 bases removed from V and 8 bases from J, the gap between germline ends came to 16 bases. Germline V CDR1 and CDR2: SNHLY, FYNNEI. CDR3 coding DNA: TGTGCCAGCAGCCCGGACACCCCGTCCGAAAAACTGTTTTTT. Protein: CASSPDTPSEKLFF.

The chain joins TRBV7-9 to TRBJ1-2; D unresolved. CDR1 SEHNR and CDR2 FQNEAQ come from the germline V gene (reference sequence). Between the trimmed V and J ends, which lost 5 bases and 13 bases, there was a span of 17 bases. The CDR3 contains 12 residues. The CDR3 sequence: CASSPELGPGTF. The CDR3 nucleotides are TGTGCCAGCAGCCCAGAGTTGGGCCCTGGCACCTTC.

The chain employs TRBV28 and TRBJ1-5; maybe TRBD1 (5 bases). Germline V gene data show CDR1 as MDHEN and CDR2 as SYDVKM. V shed 3 bases and J shed 3 bases, with 12 bases lying between them. The CDR3 sequence is 15 residues long. The CDR3 sequence is CASSLRPGPNQPQHF. CDR3 bases: TGTGCCAGCAGTTTGCGGCCAGGGCCCAATCAGCCCCAGCATTTT.

This clone ranks as medium-sized. The chain links TRBV27 to TRBJ2-4; D perhaps matches TRBD2 (6 bases). The CDR3 covers 15 residues. Trimming shortened V by 0 bases and J by 6 bases, and 12 bases separated the two germline ends. The germline V gene encodes CDR1 MNHEY and CDR2 SMNVEV (reference sequence). DNA of the CDR3: TGTGCCAGCAGTTTATCGAGGGGACTGCTAAACATTCAGTACTTC. Protein sequence: CASSLSRGLLNIQYF.

This sequence joins TRBV11-2 and TRBJ1-5; the match to TRBD1 covers 7 bases. V was pared by 5 bases and J by 0 bases, with 7 bases of the junction left unmatched. The CDR3 runs 16 residues. Germline assignment: CDR1 SGHAT and CDR2 FQNNGV. The CDR3 DNA sequence: TGTGCCAGCAGCCCCAACCGGGACAGTAGCAATCAGCCCCAGCATTTT. Its translation: CASSPNRDSSNQPQHF.

V usage is TRBV19 and J usage is TRBJ2-1, with 10 positions matching TRBD2. Trimming at V came to 5 bases and at J to 5 bases, leaving 6 bases not matched to a gene. In germline, CDR1 is LNHDA, CDR2 SQIVND (reference sequence). This CDR3 contains 15 residues. The CDR3 spells CASSQVLAGDNEQFF. In DNA, the CDR3 is TGTGCCAGTAGTCAGGTTCTAGCGGGAGACAATGAGCAGTTCTTC.

The chain carries TRBV19 and TRBJ1-2, with 7 bases matching TRBD1. CDR3 size: 14 residues. Germline values: CDR1 LNHDA, CDR2 SQIVND (reference sequence). V lost 4 bases and J lost 4; bases outside the gene matches: 6. In DNA, the CDR3 is TGTGCCAGTAGTAGTCAGGGGGAGACCTATGGCTACACCTTC. Its protein product is CASSSQGETYGYTF.

This chain links TRBV4-1 with TRBJ2-7; D is possibly TRBD2 (6 bases). Trimming took 1 base from V and 2 from J, leaving 12 bases between them. CDR3 length: 15 residues. The germline CDR1 and CDR2 sequences are MGHRA and YSYEKL. The CDR3 sequence is CASSQGGWGAYEQYF. For the CDR3, the DNA is TGCGCCAGCAGCCAAGGGGGTTGGGGGGCCTACGAGCAGTACTTC.